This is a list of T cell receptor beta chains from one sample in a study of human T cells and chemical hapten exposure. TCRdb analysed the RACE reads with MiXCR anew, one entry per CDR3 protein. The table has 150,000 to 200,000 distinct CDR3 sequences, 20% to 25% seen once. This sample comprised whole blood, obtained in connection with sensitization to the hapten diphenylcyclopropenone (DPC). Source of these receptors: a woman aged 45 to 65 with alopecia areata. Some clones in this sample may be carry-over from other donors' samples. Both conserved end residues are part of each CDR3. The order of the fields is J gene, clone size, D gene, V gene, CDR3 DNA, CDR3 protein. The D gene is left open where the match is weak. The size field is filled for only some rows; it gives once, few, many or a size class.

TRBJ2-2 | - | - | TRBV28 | TGTGCCAGCAGTTTAAAACGGGACAAAGTACGGCCCGGGGAGCTGTTTTTT | CASSLKRDKVRPGELFF
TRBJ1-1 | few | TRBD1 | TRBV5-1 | TGCGCCAGCAGCTTGGCATTGGGGACAGGAAAGAACACTGAAGCTTTCTTT | CASSLALGTGKNTEAFF
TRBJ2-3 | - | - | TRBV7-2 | TGTGCCAGCAGCTTAGTGGGCCAGGGTAGCACAGATACGCAGTATTTT | CASSLVGQGSTDTQYF
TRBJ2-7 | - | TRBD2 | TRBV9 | TGTGCCAGCAGCGAAGGGACTAGCTCCTACGAGCAGTACTTC | CASSEGTSSYEQYF
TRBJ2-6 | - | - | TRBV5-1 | TGCGCCAGCAGCTTGGGGACGGCTAGCTCTGGGGCCAACGTCCTGACTTTC | CASSLGTASSGANVLTF
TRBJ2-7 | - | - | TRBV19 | TGTGCCAGTAGTTCCCAGGGCAGGGAGCGCTACGAGCAGTACTTC | CASSSQGRERYEQYF
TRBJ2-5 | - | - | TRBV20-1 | TGCAGTGCAGCCCAGCCGCAAGAGACCCAGTACTTC | CSAAQPQETQYF
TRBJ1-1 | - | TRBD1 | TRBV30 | TGTGCCTGGAGACCACAGGGGGCCACTGAAGCTTTCTTT | CAWRPQGATEAFF
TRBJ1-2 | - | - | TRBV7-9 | TGTGCCAGCAGCTTATTGGTAAATAACTATGGCTACACCTTC | CASSLLVNNYGYTF
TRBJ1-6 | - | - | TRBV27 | TGTGCCAGCAGTTACAGGGCGGAGAACTCACCCCTCCACTTT | CASSYRAENSPLHF
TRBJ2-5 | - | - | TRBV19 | TGTGCCAGTAGTATGGCTCCGGAGACCCAGTACTTC | CASSMAPETQYF
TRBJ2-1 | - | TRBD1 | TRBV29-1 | TGCAGCGTTGAGCCGGTGACGGGACAGGGTAGGTACAATGAGCAGTTCTTC | CSVEPVTGQGRYNEQFF
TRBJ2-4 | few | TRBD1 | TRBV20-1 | TGCAGTGCCCCGGGACAGGGGATCAAAAACATTCAGTACTTC | CSAPGQGIKNIQYF
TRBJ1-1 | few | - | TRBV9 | TGTGCCAGCAGCGTAGATATGGGTTTCAACACTGAAGCTTTCTTT | CASSVDMGFNTEAFF
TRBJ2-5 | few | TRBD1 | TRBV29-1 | TGCAGCGTTGGGACAGGGCAAGAGACCCAGTACTTC | CSVGTGQETQYF
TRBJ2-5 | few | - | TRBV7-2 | TGTGCCAGCAGCCCCCTTCTTCCGGAGGCGGCGACCCAGTACTTC | CASSPLLPEAATQYF
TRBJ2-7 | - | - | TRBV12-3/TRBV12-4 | TGTGCCAGCAGTTTGACGGCCTACGAGCAGTACTTC | CASSLTAYEQYF
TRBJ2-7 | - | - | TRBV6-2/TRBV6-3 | TGTGCCAGCAGTTACTCGAGTATGGGGCCCCTCTCCTACGAGCAGTACTTC | CASSYSSMGPLSYEQYF
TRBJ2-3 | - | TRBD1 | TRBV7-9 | TGTGCCAGCAGCTTAGAGGGGACAGGGGTCACAGATACGCAGTATTTT | CASSLEGTGVTDTQYF
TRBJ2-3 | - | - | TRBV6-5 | TGTGCCAGCAGTTACGGACAGAGCACAGATACGCAGTATTTT | CASSYGQSTDTQYF
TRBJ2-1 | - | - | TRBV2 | TGTGCCAGCAAACGGGAGCAACGTAATGAGCAGTTCTTC | CASKREQRNEQFF
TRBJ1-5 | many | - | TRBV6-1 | TGTGCCAGCAGTGTCGGTGCGGGAGGGTATCAGCCCCAGCATTTT | CASSVGAGGYQPQHF
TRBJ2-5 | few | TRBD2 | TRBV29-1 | TGCAGCGTTGAGACAGCGGGAGGGCCAGGAGAGACCCAGTACTTC | CSVETAGGPGETQYF
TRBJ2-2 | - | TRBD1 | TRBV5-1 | TGCGCCAGCACCTCCCCGGGACAGACGAACACCGGGGAGCTGTTTTTT | CASTSPGQTNTGELFF
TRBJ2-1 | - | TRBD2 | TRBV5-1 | TGCGCCAGCAGCTCTTCGGCTAGCGGGAGTTCTATTGAGCAGTTCTTC | CASSSSASGSSIEQFF
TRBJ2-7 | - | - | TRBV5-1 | TGCGCCAGCAGCCCCGGGACCCCTGGTGAGCAGTACTTC | CASSPGTPGEQYF
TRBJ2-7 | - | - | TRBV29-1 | TGCAGCGTTGAGGTCGGATCCGTACCCGAGCAGTACTTC | CSVEVGSVPEQYF
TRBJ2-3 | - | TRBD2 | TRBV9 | TGTGCCAGCAGCGTAGTCGGGACTAGCGACACAGATACGCAGTATTTT | CASSVVGTSDTDTQYF
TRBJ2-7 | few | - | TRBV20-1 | TGCAGTGCTACTGACAGATCCCCCTACGAGCAGTACTTC | CSATDRSPYEQYF
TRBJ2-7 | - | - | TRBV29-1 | TGCAGCGTCGTACAAGGGGGTAAGCTGCCCTACGAGCAGTACTTC | CSVVQGGKLPYEQYF
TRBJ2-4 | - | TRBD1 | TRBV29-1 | TGCAGCGTTTCGCCCCAGGGGGTTCTTCAGTACTTC | CSVSPQGVLQYF
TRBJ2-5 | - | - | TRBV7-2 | TGTGCCAGCAGCTCCTCGATCCAAGAGACCCAGTACTTC | CASSSSIQETQYF